This TCR beta chain stems from a study of T cells after yellow fever vaccination. By 5'RACE template switching, TCR cDNA was produced, with a universal primer site and UMIs added in the process. From the 5' RACE reads, TCRdb called clonotypes with MiXCR, one entry per CDR3 protein. The table has 300,000 to 400,000 distinct CDR3 sequences, about 7.8% seen once. J lost 9 bases, V lost 0 bases, and 13 bases had no gene match. The CDR3 is 18 residues long. Per the germline V gene, CDR1 is LGHNA and CDR2 is YSLEER. On this clonotype: The antigen remains undetermined.

Study-level results: Only a small proportion of the clonotypes turned up in both the CD4 and the CD8 compartments, likely arising from convergent recombination. Clones that expanded after primary vaccination mostly reappeared after the booster (96% CD4, approximately 87% CD8).

J is TRBJ2-1 and V is TRBV4-3; 11 bases fit TRBD2. The sequenced sample was PBMCs, obtained 35 to 50 days after the first yellow fever vaccination. This sequence was found in a man between 18 and 35 years old who received the YFV17D yellow fever vaccine. CDR3 residues: CASSQDLSGGTSGAEQFF. Written as DNA, the CDR3 is TGCGCCAGCAGCCAAGATCTTAGCGGAGGGACTAGCGGAGCTGAGCAGTTCTTC.